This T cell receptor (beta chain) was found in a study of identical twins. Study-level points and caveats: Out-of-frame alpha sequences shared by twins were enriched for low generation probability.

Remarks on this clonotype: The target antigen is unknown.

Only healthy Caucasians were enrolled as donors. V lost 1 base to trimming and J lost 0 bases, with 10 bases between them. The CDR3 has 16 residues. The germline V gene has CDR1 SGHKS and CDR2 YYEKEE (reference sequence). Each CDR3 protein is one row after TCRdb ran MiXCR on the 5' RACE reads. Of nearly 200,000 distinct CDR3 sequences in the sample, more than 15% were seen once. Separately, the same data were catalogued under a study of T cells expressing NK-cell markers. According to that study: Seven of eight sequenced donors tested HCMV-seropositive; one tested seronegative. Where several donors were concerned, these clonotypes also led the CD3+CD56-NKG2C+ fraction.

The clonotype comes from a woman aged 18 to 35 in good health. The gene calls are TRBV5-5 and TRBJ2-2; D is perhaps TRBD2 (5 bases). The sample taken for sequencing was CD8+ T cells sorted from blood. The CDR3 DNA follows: TGTGCCAGCAGCTTGCGCAGGACTGCGAACACCGGGGAGCTGTTTTTT. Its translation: CASSLRRTANTGELFF.